This T cell receptor beta chain was captured by sequencing in a study of Graves' ophthalmopathy and Graves' hyperthyroidism. Background on the study: Ahead of any treatment, peripheral blood was obtained at the initial diagnosis. Study-wide results and caveats: Ophthalmopathy progression was predicted with approximately 64% sensitivity and about 74% specificity.

Germline assignment: CDR1 SEHNR and CDR2 FQNEAQ (reference sequence). This CDR3 comprises 13 residues. V was clipped by 5 bases and J by 4 bases, with 11 bases between them. This clonotype was counted at least ten times. Antigen unknown. Amplification of TCR beta CDR3 regions used RNA transcripts. HTBI primers served in a first-round RT-PCR, which a second-round multiplex PCR followed. A single record per CDR3 protein comes from TCRdb applying MiXCR to the multiplex PCR reads. The sample has roughly 300,000 distinct CDR3 sequences; roughly 16% are singletons. Pregnancy or lactation, uncontrolled infections and other autoimmune diseases were grounds for excluding patients.

The rearrangement joins TRBV7-9 to TRBJ1-1; no firm D call. The TCR sequence derives from an adult man with Graves' ophthalmopathy. Material: peripheral blood. CDR3 sequence: CASSPGVGTEAFF. The CDR3 DNA reads TGTGCCAGCAGCCCCGGGGTGGGCACTGAAGCTTTCTTT.